This entry concerns a single T cell receptor (beta chain). Its antigen is currently not known. These data originate in a study of cytomegalovirus exposure and HLA in healthy donors (dated by TCRdb to the late 2010s). Context from the whole study: An earlier analysis of under 600 of the donors reported 250 to 350 Gb of sequence data and some 120 million unique TCR beta sequences from roughly 180 million T cells. High-throughput TCR immunosequencing, statistical association of individual TCRs with disease status, and machine learning were combined to predict cytomegalovirus infection status. Among some 400 genotyped donors of the cohort, an average of approximately 240,000 unique TCR beta nucleotide sequences was sequenced per donor, of which about 19% were non-productive. Donor age, sex, ethnicity and CMV serostatus were collected together with the repertoire data. Among the 398 genotyped donors, around 81% belonged to the genetic ancestry cluster associated with self-reported Caucasian donors. Along with the approximately 650-subject first cohort, a separate validation cohort of some 130 different subjects was used. A later analysis re-examined previously published TCR beta repertoires from roughly 720 donors and added high-resolution HLA genotyping to investigate patterns of TCR occurrence. In the later analysis, no new phenotypic data were used to find candidate immune exposures; instead, reliance was placed on TCR beta sequences and their occurrence across donors. The study aimed to test whether cataloging public T cell receptors could reveal signatures of past pathogen exposure. All discovery cohort repertoires had been generated using a single sequencing platform. In an earlier analysis of 550 to 700 of the donors, high-throughput TCR beta sequencing was used to judge whether each TCR beta V gene segment behaved as functional or pseudogenic. Around 320 gigabases of sequencing data and tens of millions of unique TCR sequences were included in an early release covering over 600 HLA-typed donors. In a later genetic analysis, genome-wide SNP genotypes for about three fifths of the roughly 670 donors were used, and that subset was treated as a discovery cohort. The study used immunosequencing to profile the T cell repertoires of some 600 subjects and linked those repertoires to cytomegalovirus serostatus. Roughly 5 DR-DQ haplotypes were handled as single units for association and clustering, since linkage in the cohort was strong. Both class I and class II loci were covered by HLA typing, at four-digit resolution. The number of donors typed differed by locus, with 629-630 for A, B, C, DRB1 and DQB1, more than 500 for DQA1, 600 to 610 for DPA1, and some 440 for DPB1. General conclusions and limits of the study: In vitro tests confirmed that a few of the cytomegalovirus-associated TCR beta chains recognize cytomegalovirus antigens. The cohort was sequenced for TCR beta chains only, and without alpha or paired-chain data the features that could be detected were limited. In a later analysis, the rate of TCR association differed among HLA loci, with DRB1 alleles having the most associated TCRs and HLA-C alleles having the fewest. Most TCR sequences were seen in very few donors, while some public TCRs were found in many individuals. In a later genetic analysis, a missense DCLRE1C variant was associated with V-gene and J-gene trimming of TCR beta chains, and the association was replicated in an independent cohort. Around 16 rarely observed V segments, including chromosome 9 orphons, were excluded from the earlier analysis of some 590 of the donors because counts were too low. Correlated functional status among segregating V segments might be attributable to linkage disequilibrium, but an unknown experimental factor could not be ruled out. Sequencing depth was assumed to be roughly uniform across donors in the presence/absence analyses, though that assumption may not hold. CMV serostatus was the only immune exposure information available for the cohort. In both the original and validation cohorts, the classifier was reported to diagnose cytomegalovirus status with high specificity and sensitivity. Because the 87-base-pair reads could not distinguish some IMGT-functional V segments, including TRBV6-2 and TRBV6-3, those segments were excluded. Strong co-occurrence of HLA alleles, especially DR and DQ, made assigning TCR associations to individual alleles difficult. A later genetic analysis reported fewer N-insertions in productive TCRs among donors in an Asian-associated ancestry cluster than the approximately 700-donor mean. A group of highly shared sequence variants was considered likely to be a technical artifact of the sequencing pipeline. Most CMV-associated TCR beta chains appeared to be HLA-restricted in a later analysis, and the HLA associations seemed to be driven largely by CMV exposure. A later analysis found that HLA-associated TCR beta chains were more clonally expanded and had lower generation probabilities than equally common non-associated chains. The authors suggested that the approach could potentially be generalized to other disease states and immunological phenotypes. A later analysis associated some 17,000 TCR beta sequences with specific HLA alleles at a false discovery rate of 0.05. The study gave a list of more than 150 TCR beta chains associated with cytomegalovirus. According to a later analysis, parvovirus B19, influenza, CMV and Epstein-Barr virus appeared linked to several top co-occurrence clusters. Because HLA typing was missing for some donors at each locus, association tests included only the typed subset. In an earlier analysis of some 500 of the donors, most TCR beta V segments were observed in productive rearrangements about 87% or about 30% of the time, broadly matching IMGT annotations. A further reported finding was that TCR beta sequences accurately predicted the HLA-A and HLA-B alleles for most subjects in the first cohort.

CDR1 is given as GTSNPN and CDR2 as SVGIG, both from the germline V gene (reference sequence). Counted from cysteine to phenylalanine, this CDR3 has 16 amino acids. Of the read, only the CDR3 DNA is kept; its 48 bases are in frame from base 1. Trimming at the junction amounts to 7 bases on V and 10 bases on J, and the germline ends lie 26 bases apart. Library prep was done by the immunoSEQ multiplex PCR assay. For the multiplex PCR, a mixture combining 60 forward primers for TCR Vbeta segments and 13 reverse primers for TCR Jbeta segments was used. The CDR3 region of rearranged TCR beta genes was amplified from genomic DNA by a multiplex PCR assay. The Illumina HiSeq System was used to sequence the amplified TCR beta libraries as 87-base-pair reads. The authors' pipeline ran thus. Across the 640 or so repertoires, a later analysis counted approximately 75 million unique TCR beta chains, 9 million to 14 million of which were shared by at least two donors. A nearest-neighbor algorithm error-corrected the raw reads and collapsed the reads into unique sequences, merging closely related sequences to remove PCR and sequencing errors. V, D and J gene segments were assigned by aligning CDR3 sequences to IMGT reference sequences. Each retained sequence needed at least a six-nucleotide match to both a V gene segment and a J gene segment. Rearrangements were called productive when the CDR3 lacked stop codons and stayed in frame with V and J; all others were non-productive. CDR3 was defined according to IMGT convention as the region running from the second conserved V-encoded cysteine to the conserved J-encoded phenylalanine. The earlier analysis of about 570 of the donors excluded any sequence lacking an unambiguous match to a single V gene segment. In an earlier analysis of several hundred of the donors, V segments were called functional above 56.7% productive rearrangements and were called segregating when the between-donor standard deviation exceeded 5%. A statistical classification framework was developed to diagnose cytomegalovirus status using the catalog of TCR beta chain sequences. In a later analysis, V and J genes were assigned by comparing TCR nucleotide sequences against IMGT/GENE-DB human TR gene sequences. A later analysis assigned CDR3 sequences and most-parsimonious VDJ recombination scenarios with the TCRdist pipeline. In a later analysis, each TCR beta chain was defined by its CDR3 amino acid sequence together with its V-gene family, and reads without a unique V-gene family were excluded. In a later analysis, around 600 highly shared, low-generation-probability nucleotide sequences were removed to address suspected cross-contamination and a sequencing artifact. In a later analysis, a clonal expansion index was calculated for each public chain from normalized within-repertoire ranks of inferred template counts. Generation probabilities in a later analysis came from a VDJ recombination model fitted to out-of-frame rearrangements, and those results were checked against IGoR. In a later analysis, hypergeometric tests were used to score TCR-TCR, TCR-HLA and TCR-CMV co-occurrence, with a repertoire-size bias correction applied to TCR pairs. In a later analysis, false discovery rates were estimated by permuting HLA or CMV assignments 20 times. In a later analysis, co-occurring TCRs were grouped using DBSCAN, with TCRdist sequence similarity added in when clustering inside HLA-allele-positive subsets. Repertoires with fewer than 30,000 or more than 120,000 public chains were left out of co-occurrence clustering, as were five repertoires with anomalous nucleotide sharing. TCRdb stores this immuneACCESS table with in-frame sequences only. Part of the clones is absent; in the studies checked, under half of the shortfall reflects unresolved V genes, and no reason is known for the rest. That table is the source of V, J and clone size, and D and trimming were worked out from the DNA. The sample table holds some 150,000 clones. The ten largest clones represent around 0.79% of the sample.

The cohort comprised some 730 healthy bone marrow donors. All cohort members were sampled while nominally healthy, although unrecorded immune exposures were likely present. The donor tested CMV seropositive, placing the donor among the approximately 290 seropositive members of the cohort. Each donor provided a peripheral blood sample, and peripheral blood mononuclear cells were used for TCR beta sequencing. Genomic DNA extraction from the blood cell samples was performed with the Qiagen DNeasy Blood Extraction Kit. The receptor's source is a woman aged 18-29 years in good health and CMV-seropositive. Recombination connected TRBV30 to TRBJ1-6, with TRBD1 tentatively as D gene (5 bases match). The sample consisted of PBMCs. The CDR3 here reads CASAGRGISTGSPLHF. The sequenced DNA is TGTGCCTCCGCGGGGAGGGGTATCTCGACGGGATCACCCCTCCACTTT.